The 31 T cell receptor beta chains below come from one sample, sequenced in a study of cytomegalovirus exposure and HLA in healthy donors. The study ran its PCR with 60 Vbeta and 13 Jbeta primers. Libraries were prepared by immunoSEQ multiplex PCR; TCRdb keeps only in-frame clonotypes and omits some of them. Seen here are approximately 210,000 clones, roughly 87% observed once, and the top ten hold 6%. What was sequenced was PBMCs. Receptors were obtained from a man between 40 and 49 years old in good health and CMV-seropositive.

The chain recombines TRBV5-6 with TRBJ1-3, with TRBD1 matching 7 bases. The junction had 11 bases not matched to a gene; V was cut back by 2 bases and J by 3 bases. The CDR3 contains 17 residues. Germline-derived CDR1 and CDR2 are SGHDT and YYEEEE. DNA for the CDR3: TGTGCCAGCAGCTTCAGGGGGAAGTTGGTTGGTGGAAACACCATATATTTT. Protein product: CASSFRGKLVGGNTIYF.

The chain joins TRBV2 to TRBJ2-7; TRBD2 aligns across 8 bases. The germline CDR1 and CDR2 sequences are SNHLY and FYNNEI. The CDR3 is 13 residues long. V trimming: 8 bases; J trimming: 6 bases; junction bases outside the gene matches: 9. CDR3 bases: TGTGCCAGCTCGATAGCGGGAAAGGCCGAGCAGTACTTC. Amino acids: CASSIAGKAEQYF.

The CDR3 reads CASSSRLAGGYEQYF. Here the CDR3 DNA reads TGTGCCAGCAGCTCAAGACTAGCGGGAGGGTACGAGCAGTACTTC. The chain combines TRBV5-4 with TRBJ2-7; 14 bases line up with TRBD2. The V gene end was trimmed by 3 bases and the J gene end by 4 bases; junction bases not matched to a gene: 3. Germline CDR1 SGHNT, CDR2 YYREEE (reference sequence). The CDR3 spans 15 residues.

For this clone: Sequence at one end of the junction differs from germline and may be a read error. The V gene is TRBV5-1, the J gene TRBJ1-2; weak D call: TRBD1 (6 bases). This CDR3 is built from 14 residues. Germline loops: CDR1 SGHRS, CDR2 YFSETQ. CDR3 coding DNA: TGCGCCAGCGGCTTAGGACAGTCTTCTAATGGCTACACCTTC. The encoded protein is CASGLGQSSNGYTF.

The chain carries TRBV5-1 and TRBJ1-3, with D maybe TRBD1 (5 bases). Germline V gene sequence: CDR1 SGHRS, CDR2 YFSETQ. The length of the CDR3 is 15 residues. Deletions cut 3 bases from V and 2 bases from J, with 12 bases between. The CDR3, as DNA: TGCGCCAGCAGCTGGGGCCCATTACCTGGAAACACCATATATTTT. This translates into CASSWGPLPGNTIYF. Filled out from reference TRBV5-1 and TRBJ1-3, the complete variable domain reads KAGVTQTPRYLIKTRGQQVTLSCSPISGHRSVSWYQQTPGQGLQFLFEYFSETQRNKGNFPGRFSGRQFSNSRSEMNVSTLELGDSALYLCASSWGPLPGNTIYFGEGSWLTVV.

The V gene is TRBV5-4, the J gene TRBJ2-7, with D maybe TRBD1 (6 bases). The CDR3 has 14 amino acids. Germline V gene data show CDR1 as SGHNT and CDR2 as YYREEE (reference sequence). Trimming took off 0 bases at V and 3 bases at J, with 10 bases between the two ends. The DNA for the CDR3 is TGTGCCAGCAGCTTGGGACAGGTGAACTACGAGCAGTACTTC. This sequence encodes CASSLGQVNYEQYF.

The V gene is TRBV5-1, the J gene TRBJ2-7; D is possibly TRBD1 (6 bases). The V end lost 4 bases, the J end lost 4 bases, and 12 bases lay between the germline ends. Germline loops: CDR1 SGHRS, CDR2 YFSETQ. This CDR3 has 13 residues. DNA for the CDR3: TGCGCCAGCAGCGGACAGATCCGATACGAGCAGTACTTC. This translates into CASSGQIRYEQYF.

V usage is TRBV6-1 and J usage is TRBJ2-5; 11 positions match TRBD2. Germline V lookup: CDR1 MNHNS, CDR2 SASEGT. This CDR3 region has 16 residues. V trimming: 4 bases; J trimming: 5 bases; junction bases outside the gene matches: 9. The CDR3 DNA sequence: TGTGCCAGCAGTGGGAGACTAGCGGGATCATTTGAGACCCAGTACTTC. As protein: CASSGRLAGSFETQYF.

The rearrangement links TRBV14 to TRBJ1-2, with a tentative D call TRBD1 (6 bases). V was pared by 4 bases and J by 0 bases, with 12 bases between. Germline V gives CDR1 SGHDN, CDR2 FVKESK. This CDR3 contains 15 residues. CDR3 DNA sequence: TGTGCCAGCAGCCCCCCGGGACAAGCTAACTATGGCTACACCTTC. Protein: CASSPPGQANYGYTF.

The rearrangement joins TRBV18 to TRBJ2-7; possibly TRBD2 for D (6 bases). The CDR3 is made up of 18 amino acids. Germline V lookup: CDR1 KGHSH, CDR2 LQKENI. V was pared by 0 bases and J by 1 base, with 19 bases between. The CDR3 DNA reads TGTGCCAGCTCACCACCGGGGGGTCGGGATCTAGTTTCCTACGAGCAGTACGTC. Protein product: CASSPPGGRDLVSYEQYV.

In nucleotides, the CDR3 is TGTGCCAGCAGTGAACTCTTAACAACCACAGATACGCAGTATTTT. Encoded protein: CASSELLTTTDTQYF. The genes are TRBV6-1 and TRBJ2-3; unclear D gene. The CDR3 runs 15 residues. V was cut by 2 bases and J by 2 bases, with 11 bases left in between. Germline CDR1 reads MNHNS; CDR2 reads SASEGT.

The chain couples TRBV15 to TRBJ2-6; TRBD1 agrees at 10 bases. CDR3 length equals 19 residues. With V trimmed by 1 base and J by 1 base, 7 bases remained unmatched. The germline gives CDR1 LNHNV, CDR2 YYDKDF (reference sequence). CDR3 coding DNA: TGTGCCACCAGCAGAGGACGACAGGGGGCGGCTTCTGGGGCCAACGTCCTGACTTTC. Translation: CATSRGRQGAASGANVLTF.

CDR3 amino acids: CASRGTSGRGETQYF. CDR3 nucleotides: TGTGCCAGTAGGGGGACTAGCGGGAGAGGTGAGACCCAGTACTTC. The J gene is TRBJ2-5, the V gene TRBV19, with 14 positions matching TRBD2. CDR1 LNHDA and CDR2 SQIVND come from the germline V gene (reference sequence). CDR3 length: 15 residues. V was clipped by 6 bases and J by 5 bases; unmatched bases: 5.

V gene TRBV9 combines with J gene TRBJ1-1; D not certain. The CDR3 has 15 amino acids. Trimming removed 2 bases at V and 0 bases at J, with 11 bases between. CDR1 and CDR2 (germline): SGDLS, YYNGEE. This CDR3 reads CASSVTDFMNTEAFF. CDR3 coding DNA: TGTGCCAGCAGCGTGACGGACTTTATGAACACTGAAGCTTTCTTT.

The rearrangement links TRBV4-1 to TRBJ2-7; TRBD2 agrees at 8 bases. V lost 4 bases and J lost 4; bases outside the gene matches: 12. CDR1 and CDR2 from the germline V gene are MGHRA and YSYEKL. The CDR3 consists of 16 residues. Written as DNA, the CDR3 is TGCGCCAGCAGCCCTCTCGGGCGGGAGGACCGGTACGAGCAGTACTTC. It encodes CASSPLGREDRYEQYF.

The V call is TRBV6-1, the J call TRBJ1-5; TRBD1 is a possible D gene (5 bases). The CDR3 is 14 residues long. Looked up from germline, CDR1 is MNHNS and CDR2 is SASEGT. Trimming removed 6 bases from V and 9 bases from J, with 18 bases in between. The DNA for the CDR3 is TGTGCCAGCAGCCGGGGGGAACCTGGAGGGCCCCAGCATTTT. Protein: CASSRGEPGGPQHF.

J is TRBJ2-1 and V is TRBV27; D not resolved. CDR1 is MNHEY, CDR2 SMNVEV, per germline (reference sequence). The length of the CDR3 is 13 residues. With 2 bases removed from V and 5 bases from J, the gap between germline ends came to 7 bases. CDR3 sequence (DNA): TGTGCCAGCAGTTTAGTGTATGACAATGAGCAGTTCTTC. Residues: CASSLVYDNEQFF.

This rearrangement joins TRBV6-5 to TRBJ2-5; 11 bases agree with TRBD2. The CDR3 is 14 residues long. From germline, CDR1 is MNHEY and CDR2 SVGAGI. V gave up 6 bases and J gave up 4 bases; unmatched junction bases: 4. Here the CDR3 reads CASSPGTSGETQYF. For the CDR3, the DNA is TGTGCCAGCAGCCCCGGGACTAGCGGAGAGACCCAGTACTTC.

The rearrangement uses TRBV7-9 and TRBJ2-1, with D uncertain. Germline CDR1 reads SEHNR; CDR2 reads FQNEAQ (reference sequence). The length of the CDR3 is 11 residues. V was trimmed by 6 bases and J by 5 bases, leaving 5 bases between them. Written as DNA, the CDR3 is TGTGCCAGCAGTATAGACAATGAGCAGTTCTTC. Amino acid sequence: CASSIDNEQFF.

V and J are TRBV11-1 and TRBJ2-1, with 7 bases lining up with TRBD2. J lost 4 bases, V lost 4 bases, and 7 bases had no gene match. Germline CDR1 is SGHAT and CDR2 is FQDESV (reference sequence). This CDR3 has 15 residues. The CDR3 is CASSSGTTEYNEQFF. The CDR3 region has the DNA TGTGCCAGCAGCTCCGGGACTACCGAATACAATGAGCAGTTCTTC.

The chain employs TRBV2 and TRBJ2-7; D is undetermined. This CDR3 spans 13 amino acids. Between the trimmed V and J ends, which lost 2 bases and 3 bases, there was a span of 8 bases. The germline V gene has CDR1 SNHLY and CDR2 FYNNEI. CDR3 region: CASSEQVRYEQYV. The CDR3 DNA follows: TGTGCCAGCAGTGAACAGGTCCGCTACGAGCAGTACGTC.

The chain links TRBV2 to TRBJ2-7; D is perhaps TRBD1 (5 bases). Trimming stripped 4 bases from V and 0 bases from J, with 10 bases between. This CDR3 spans 14 amino acids. The germline CDR1 and CDR2 sequences are SNHLY and FYNNEI. In DNA form, the CDR3 reads TGTGCCAGCAGTGCGCAGGGCTACTCCTACGAGCAGTACTTC. Translated, it gives CASSAQGYSYEQYF.

V gene TRBV9 combines with J gene TRBJ2-1, with D perhaps TRBD2 (6 bases). Per germline, CDR1 SGDLS and CDR2 YYNGEE. V was cut by 1 base and J by 3 bases, with 8 bases left in between. The length of the CDR3 is 14 residues. The CDR3 bases are TGTGCCAGCAGCGTAACGGGAGACTACAATGAGCAGTTCTTC. This codes for CASSVTGDYNEQFF.

This clone was seen once. DNA for the CDR3: TGTGCCAGCAGACCTACTAGCGGGCCTAGCTCCTACAATGAGCAGTTCTTC. Its protein product is CASRPTSGPSSYNEQFF. The V gene is TRBV5-4, the J gene TRBJ2-1; 9 bases are shared with TRBD2. The CDR3 totals 17 residues. Germline V gene data show CDR1 as SGHNT and CDR2 as YYREEE (reference sequence). The V gene end was trimmed by 5 bases and the J gene end by 0 bases; junction bases not matched to a gene: 9. The complete variable domain, with remaining parts taken from reference TRBV5-4 and TRBJ2-1, reads ETGVTQSPTHLIKTRGQQVTLRCSSQSGHNTVSWYQQALGQGPQFIFQYYREEENGRGNFPPRFSGLQFPNYSSELNVNALELDDSALYLCASRPTSGPSSYNEQFFGPGTRLTVL.

The chain employs TRBV7-2 and TRBJ2-5, with 10 bases matching TRBD1. J was trimmed by 5 bases and V by 3 bases; bases with no gene match: 6. Germline lookup yields CDR1 SGHTA and CDR2 FQGNSA. The CDR3 has 15 amino acids. CDR3 DNA: TGTGCCAGCAGCTTGGGACAGGGGCCCGGGGAGACCCAGTACTTC. Its protein product is CASSLGQGPGETQYF.

This clone has only a few counts. The chain is built from TRBV2 and TRBJ1-1; the D is unclear. This CDR3 spans 13 amino acids. V gave up 2 bases and J gave up 0 bases, with 4 bases separating them. CDR1 is SNHLY and CDR2 is FYNNEI in the germline V gene. As DNA, the CDR3 is TGTGCCAGCAGTGAATACATGAACACTGAAGCTTTCTTT. Translating gives CASSEYMNTEAFF.

The chain uses TRBV9 and TRBJ2-1; 11 bases align to TRBD2. Germline V gene sequence: CDR1 SGDLS, CDR2 YYNGEE. With V trimmed by 2 bases and J by 2 bases, 9 bases remained unmatched. The CDR3 extends over 18 amino acids. CDR3 DNA: TGTGCCAGCAGCGTTGACCCTAGCGGGAGGACTACCTACAATGAGCAGTTCTTC. It specifies CASSVDPSGRTTYNEQFF.

V is TRBV27 and J is TRBJ1-5; 10 nucleotides line up with TRBD1. The CDR3 totals 17 residues. Trimming took 1 base from V and 3 from J; bases not matched to a gene: 6. Per the germline V gene, CDR1 is MNHEY and CDR2 is SMNVEV (reference sequence). The CDR3 DNA follows: TGTGCCAGCAGTTTATACGGGACAGGGGTTAACAATCAGCCCCAGCATTTT. Translating gives CASSLYGTGVNNQPQHF.

The CDR3 sequence is CASSSGVGNTEAFF. The CDR3 DNA reads as TGTGCCAGCAGCTCAGGGGTGGGGAACACTGAAGCTTTCTTT. The chain employs TRBV11-3 and TRBJ1-1; D might be TRBD1 (6 bases). Trimming pared 4 bases from V and 1 base from J, leaving 10 bases between. CDR1 SGHNT and CDR2 YENEEA come from the germline V gene. The CDR3 runs 14 residues.

The CDR3 DNA reads TGTGCCAGCAGCTTTGGGACAGGGGTTATCACAGATACGCAGTATTTT. Its protein product is CASSFGTGVITDTQYF. The gene calls are TRBV5-6 and TRBJ2-3, with 10 nucleotides matching TRBD1. CDR1 and CDR2 from the germline V gene are SGHDT and YYEEEE. CDR3 length equals 16 residues. Trimming took 2 bases from V and 2 from J; bases not matched to a gene: 5. Supplemented by reference TRBV5-6 and TRBJ2-3, the full variable domain reads DAGVTQSPTHLIKTRGQQVTLRCSPKSGHDTVSWYQQALGQGPQFIFQYYEEEERQRGNFPDRFSGHQFPNYSSELNVNALLLGDSALYLCASSFGTGVITDTQYFGPGTRLTVL.

The V and J genes are TRBV9 and TRBJ2-1; TRBD1 matches 9 bases. The CDR3 consists of 16 residues. Germline CDR1 SGDLS, CDR2 YYNGEE. Trimming cost V 3 bases and J 5 bases; bases outside gene matches: 9. CDR3 amino acids: CASSAPGQGFDNEQFF. CDR3 sequence (DNA): TGTGCCAGCAGCGCCCCGGGACAGGGTTTTGACAATGAGCAGTTCTTC.